Following are 21 T cell receptor beta chains from one sample sequenced in a study of T cells expressing NK-cell markers. TCRdb re-called the 5' RACE reads; one entry per CDR3 protein, DNA not given. This sample's clone table lists around 260,000 distinct CDR3 sequences. The sequenced sample consisted of blood T cells: a sorted CD56 or NKG2C T cell subset, CD4+ or CD8+ T cells, or bulk PBMC T cells (not recorded which). Source of these receptors: a woman between 18 and 70 years old in good health.

This chain connects TRBV20-1 to TRBJ2-7; checking the TCRdb D call of TRBD2 is not possible without DNA. Per germline, CDR1 DFQATT and CDR2 SNEGSKA (reference sequence). This CDR3 region has 17 residues. The CDR3 sequence is CSASNVLFQGRGNEQYF.

The V call is TRBV24-1, the J call TRBJ2-1; lacking DNA, the TRBD1 call made by TCRdb goes unchecked. Looked up from germline, CDR1 is KGHDR and CDR2 is SFDVKD. The CDR3 is 20 residues long. The CDR3 sequence is CATGGSMGQSALSSYNEQFF.

The J gene is TRBJ2-5, the V gene TRBV5-6; the D call of TRBD2 rests on TCRdb alone, since no DNA is present to check it. Germline V gives CDR1 SGHDT, CDR2 YYEEEE. This CDR3 has 14 residues. CDR3 amino acids: CASSLPTSSGTQYF.

J is TRBJ2-1 and V is TRBV5-1; TCRdb reports TRBD1, a call that lacks DNA to check it against. The CDR3 spans 16 residues. CDR1 is SGHRS and CDR2 is YFSETQ in the germline V gene. The CDR3 loop is CASSLKSWTGDQKQFF. Drawing the rest from reference TRBV5-1 and TRBJ2-1, the complete variable domain is KAGVTQTPRYLIKTRGQQVTLSCSPISGHRSVSWYQQTPGQGLQFLFEYFSETQRNKGNFPGRFSGRQFSNSRSEMNVSTLELGDSALYLCASSLKSWTGDQKQFFGPGTRLTVL.

The chain employs TRBV29-1 and TRBJ1-1; TCRdb's D call of TRBD1 is untestable without DNA. In germline, CDR1 is SQVTM, CDR2 ANQGSEA. The CDR3 loop spans 14 amino acids. The CDR3 sequence: CSVEGQGDNTEAFF.

The V and J genes are TRBV18 and TRBJ1-3. This CDR3 comprises 16 residues. Germline CDR1 KGHSH, CDR2 LQKENI. CDR3 amino acids: CASSPRGVSSGNTIYF.

The chain joins TRBV7-6 to TRBJ2-3; the TRBD2 assignment by TCRdb is unverifiable without DNA. The CDR3 has 13 amino acids. Germline CDR1 SGHVS, CDR2 FNYEAQ. CDR3 residues: CASGRGNTDTQYF.

The chain recombines TRBV20-1 with TRBJ2-5. CDR3 size: 11 residues. From germline, CDR1 is DFQATT and CDR2 SNEGSKA (reference sequence). CDR3 in amino acids: CSASKKETQYF.

This chain uses TRBV6-1 with TRBJ1-5; the D call from TCRdb, TRBD1, cannot be confirmed without DNA. Germline V gene data show CDR1 as MNHNS and CDR2 as SASEGT. The CDR3 spans 16 residues. CDR3: CATWGGDRGGNQPQHF.

The chain links TRBV25-1 to TRBJ2-1; TCRdb reports TRBD2, a call that lacks DNA to check it against. This CDR3 region has 19 residues. CDR1 MGHDK and CDR2 SYGVNS come from the germline V gene. The CDR3: CASSEPPGLAGGHIDEQFF.

The V gene is TRBV5-1, the J gene TRBJ2-1; TCRdb reports TRBD2, a call that lacks DNA to check it against. Looked up from germline, CDR1 is SGHRS and CDR2 is YFSETQ. The CDR3 totals 14 residues. The CDR3 is CASSFGGRENEQFF. Complete variable domain (other parts from reference TRBV5-1 and TRBJ2-1): KAGVTQTPRYLIKTRGQQVTLSCSPISGHRSVSWYQQTPGQGLQFLFEYFSETQRNKGNFPGRFSGRQFSNSRSEMNVSTLELGDSALYLCASSFGGRENEQFFGPGTRLTVL.

The CDR3 loop is CASSIQNTEAFF. The J gene is TRBJ1-1, the V gene TRBV7-9. Germline V gives CDR1 SEHNR, CDR2 FQNEAQ (reference sequence). The CDR3 extends over 12 amino acids.

The CDR3 is CASTDNVRSMTEQFF. The chain has TRBV6-2 or TRBV6-3 and TRBJ2-1. The length of the CDR3 is 15 residues. Per germline, CDR1 MNHEY and CDR2 SVGEGT.

This rearrangement joins TRBV18 to TRBJ2-2. The CDR3 is 14 amino acids. The germline CDR1 and CDR2 sequences are KGHSH and LQKENI. The CDR3: CASSPRQHTGELFF.

The V and J genes are TRBV20-1 and TRBJ1-1. The CDR3 sequence is 14 residues long. Germline V gives CDR1 DFQATT, CDR2 SNEGSKA (reference sequence). CDR3: CSAGGGPQNTEAFF.

The rearrangement joins TRBV12-3 or TRBV12-4 to TRBJ2-7; absent DNA, TCRdb's TRBD2 call cannot be checked. This CDR3 is 14 amino acids long. The CDR3 sequence is CASRRTSGNYEQYF.

The chain is built from TRBV29-1 and TRBJ2-1; TCRdb gives TRBD1 as the D gene, but with no DNA this cannot be confirmed. This CDR3 is built from 14 residues. From germline, CDR1 is SQVTM and CDR2 ANQGSEA. The CDR3 loop is CSVTTGTANNEQFF.

The chain couples TRBV29-1 to TRBJ2-1. Germline CDR1 SQVTM, CDR2 ANQGSEA. The length of the CDR3 is 14 residues. CDR3 protein: CSVEGQTSYNEQFF.

V gene TRBV5-1 combines with J gene TRBJ2-3; the TRBD1 assignment by TCRdb is unverifiable without DNA. This CDR3 region has 16 residues. From germline, CDR1 is SGHRS and CDR2 YFSETQ. CDR3: CASSSGQGARTDTQYF.

V is TRBV18 and J is TRBJ2-3; the TCRdb call, TRBD2, lacks DNA for checking. CDR1 is KGHSH, CDR2 LQKENI, per germline. This CDR3 has 17 residues. CDR3 protein: CASSPVTTGGGTDTQYF.

The chain combines TRBV6-1 with TRBJ2-1; the TRBD1 assignment by TCRdb is unverifiable without DNA. Germline-derived CDR1 and CDR2 are MNHNS and SASEGT. The CDR3 covers 13 residues. CDR3 sequence reads: CASSPGWVNEQFF.